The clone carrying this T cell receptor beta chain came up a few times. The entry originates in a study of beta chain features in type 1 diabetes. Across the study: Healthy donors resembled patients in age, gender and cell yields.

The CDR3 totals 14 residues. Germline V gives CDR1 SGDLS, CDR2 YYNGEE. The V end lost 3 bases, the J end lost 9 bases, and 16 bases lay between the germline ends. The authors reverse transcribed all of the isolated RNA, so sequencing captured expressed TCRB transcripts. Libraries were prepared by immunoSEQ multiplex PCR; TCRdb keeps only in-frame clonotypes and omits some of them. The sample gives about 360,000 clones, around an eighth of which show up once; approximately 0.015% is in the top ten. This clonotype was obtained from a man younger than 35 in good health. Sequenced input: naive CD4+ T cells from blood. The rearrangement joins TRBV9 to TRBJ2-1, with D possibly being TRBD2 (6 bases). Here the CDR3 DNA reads TGTGCCAGCAGCGGCGAAAGTCGACTAGTTGAGCAGTTCTTC. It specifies CASSGESRLVEQFF.